The clone carrying this TCR beta chain was observed many times. Its antigen is as yet unknown. CDR1 and CDR2 (germline): SQVTM, ANQGSEA. V lost 6 bases, J lost 4 bases, and 11 bases stayed unmatched. The CDR3 consists of 14 residues. This entry is derived from a study of T cells in Graves' hyperthyroidism and ophthalmopathy. Study-wide results and caveats: Ophthalmopathy was separated from stable hyperthyroidism by a 13 V-J model.

RNA transcripts served as the template for amplifying TCR beta CDR3 regions. The TCR CDR3 was amplified in a first-round RT-PCR using the HTBI primer set. MiXCR, applied by TCRdb to the multiplex PCR reads, yields one record per CDR3 protein. The profile shows fewer than 650,000 distinct CDR3 sequences, around 15% of them singletons. Patients with uncontrolled infections, other autoimmune diseases, pregnancy or lactation were excluded. The source of the PBMCs was less than 12 ml of fresh peripheral blood. The chain carries TRBV29-1 and TRBJ1-1, with 7 bases fitting TRBD1. The clonotype was recovered from a woman in her 40s with Graves' ophthalmopathy. The specimen sequenced was blood. The CDR3 spells CSVVDRRRGTEAFF. In DNA form, the CDR3 reads TGCAGCGTAGTGGACAGGCGGCGGGGCACTGAAGCTTTCTTT.